A selection of T cell receptor beta chains follows, all from one sample in a study of beta chain features in type 1 diabetes. Profiling relied on immunoSEQ multiplex PCR, and the TCRdb table lists in-frame clones only, not all of them. The top ten hold roughly 0.048% of the sample, which has around 250,000 clones, around 68% seen once. The specimen sequenced was naive CD4+ T cells from blood. These receptors were taken from a man aged 25 to 40 in good health. Each CDR3 is given with its conserved first and last residue. Fields, in order: D gene, V gene, J gene, clone size, CDR3 protein, CDR3 DNA. A D gene is named only where the DNA matches it firmly. Not all rows give a size; the values are once, few, many and, for expanded clones, a class.

NA	TRBV11-2	TRBJ1-1	NA	CASSLEVEAFF	TGTGCCAGCAGCTTAGAAGTTGAAGCTTTCTTT
NA	TRBV29-1	TRBJ2-6	few	CSVGFPPVGGANVLTF	TGCAGCGTCGGCTTCCCCCCGGTGGGGGGGGCCAACGTCCTGACTTTC
NA	TRBV14	TRBJ2-3	NA	CASSLRPGEGAQYF	TGTGCCAGCAGCCTCCGGCCCGGCGAAGGGGCGCAGTATTTT
TRBD1	TRBV29-1	TRBJ1-1	NA	CSVPGQGGTEAFF	TGCAGCGTCCCAGGACAGGGGGGTACTGAAGCTTTCTTT
NA	TRBV2	TRBJ2-3	few	CASFRELTDTQYF	TGTGCCAGCTTTCGGGAGCTGACAGATACGCAGTATTTT
NA	TRBV30	TRBJ2-3	NA	CASNERDTQYF	TGTGCCTCAAACGAGCGAGATACGCAGTATTTT
TRBD1	TRBV29-1	TRBJ1-1	NA	CSVWTGVEAFF	TGCAGCGTCTGGACAGGGGTTGAAGCTTTCTTT
NA	TRBV7-9	TRBJ2-7	NA	CASTSAVPLEQYF	TGTGCCAGCACCTCGGCGGTACCCCTCGAGCAGTACTTC
NA	TRBV30	TRBJ1-6	few	CAWSVGASPSPLHF	TGTGCCTGGAGTGTAGGGGCCTCACCTTCACCCCTCCACTTT
NA	TRBV13	TRBJ2-5	NA	CASSSRPQETQYF	TGTGCCAGCAGTTCCAGACCCCAAGAGACCCAGTACTTC
NA	TRBV9	TRBJ2-6	few	CASSPTNLIANVLTF	TGTGCCAGCAGCCCTACGAATCTGATCGCCAACGTCCTGACTTTC
NA	TRBV5-1	TRBJ2-3	NA	CASSLLWNRGDTQYF	TGCGCCAGCAGCCTGCTTTGGAATCGCGGGGATACGCAGTATTTT
NA	TRBV7-9	TRBJ2-3	NA	CASSLALATSTDTQYF	TGTGCCAGCAGCTTAGCCCTAGCCACCAGCACAGATACGCAGTATTTT
TRBD2	TRBV7-2	TRBJ2-2	NA	CASSLAGLAGNTGELFF	TGTGCCAGCAGCTTAGCGGGGTTAGCGGGGAACACCGGGGAGCTGTTTTTT
NA	TRBV30	TRBJ2-7	NA	CAWSVRQSAEQYF	TGTGCCTGGAGTGTACGTCAATCCGCCGAGCAGTACTTC
NA	TRBV7-2	TRBJ2-7	NA	CASSPPGKTYEQYF	TGTGCCAGCAGCCCCCCGGGGAAGACCTACGAGCAGTACTTC
NA	TRBV10-3	TRBJ2-1	many	CAISESDNEQFF	TGTGCCATCAGTGAGTCGGACAATGAGCAGTTCTTC
NA	TRBV7-8	TRBJ2-2	NA	CASSQWGDTGELFF	TGTGCCAGCAGCCAATGGGGGGACACCGGGGAGCTGTTTTTT
NA	TRBV7-2	TRBJ2-5	NA	CASKKSGSQETQYF	TGTGCCAGCAAAAAGAGCGGCAGTCAAGAGACCCAGTACTTC
NA	TRBV6-5	TRBJ2-7	NA	CASSYVSKQYF	TGTGCCAGCAGTTACGTGAGTAAGCAGTACTTC
TRBD1	TRBV28	TRBJ2-5	NA	CASGTGTGGGETQYF	TGTGCCAGCGGGACCGGGACAGGGGGCGGCGAGACCCAGTACTTC
NA	TRBV29-1	TRBJ1-5	NA	CSVARGSNQPQHF	TGCAGCGTTGCCCGGGGGAGCAATCAGCCCCAGCATTTT
NA	TRBV4-3	TRBJ2-1	NA	CASSPRGVRVDEQFF	TGCGCCAGCAGCCCTCGAGGGGTTAGGGTAGATGAGCAGTTCTTC
TRBD1	TRBV25-1	TRBJ2-5	NA	CASRPPQGAKETQYF	TGTGCCAGCAGGCCCCCCCAGGGGGCGAAGGAGACCCAGTACTTC
NA	TRBV30	TRBJ1-6	NA	CAFTTNSPLHF	TGTGCCTTCACAACGAATTCACCCCTCCACTTT
NA	TRBV28	TRBJ2-7	NA	CASSPPGPHYEQYF	TGTGCCAGCAGCCCTCCGGGACCTCACTACGAGCAGTACTTC
TRBD2	TRBV7-2	TRBJ2-1	NA	CASSLRTSGRDNNEQFF	TGTGCCAGCAGCCTGAGGACTAGCGGGAGGGATAACAATGAGCAGTTCTTC
NA	TRBV5-1	TRBJ2-1	NA	CASSLIEDEQFF	TGCGCCAGCAGCTTGATAGAGGATGAGCAGTTCTTC
NA	TRBV25-1	TRBJ2-7	NA	CASSEGRRRSEQYF	TGTGCCAGCAGTGAGGGCCGCAGGAGGAGCGAGCAGTACTTC
TRBD2	TRBV15	TRBJ2-1	NA	CATSRDMTSGPNEQFF	TGTGCCACCAGCAGAGATATGACTAGCGGGCCGAATGAGCAGTTCTTC
TRBD2	TRBV6-5	TRBJ2-7	NA	CASSYSGGGGYEQYF	TGTGCCAGCAGTTACTCTGGCGGGGGTGGTTACGAGCAGTACTTC
TRBD1	TRBV6-6	TRBJ2-3	NA	CASSYRQGTQYF	TGTGCCAGCAGTTACCGACAGGGCACGCAGTATTTT
NA	TRBV30	TRBJ1-5	NA	CAWGRASSGPEGQPQHF	TGTGCCTGGGGTCGAGCTAGCTCCGGGCCCGAGGGTCAGCCCCAGCATTTT
TRBD1	TRBV30	TRBJ2-3	few	CAQQTGTGTDTQYF	TGTGCACAGCAAACCGGGACAGGCACAGATACGCAGTATTTT
NA	TRBV6-6	TRBJ2-6	NA	CASSYQATGANVLTF	TGTGCCAGCAGTTACCAGGCGACCGGGGCCAACGTCCTGACTTTC
TRBD1	TRBV5-1	TRBJ2-2	once	CASSLTGGMDGELFF	TGCGCCAGCAGCTTGACAGGGGGCATGGACGGGGAGCTGTTTTTT
TRBD2	TRBV6-5	TRBJ2-5	NA	CASRGREGETQYF	TGTGCTTCCCGCGGGCGGGAGGGGGAGACCCAGTACTTC
NA	TRBV18	TRBJ2-5	NA	CASSPRSGQETQYF	TGTGCCAGCTCACCACGTTCGGGACAAGAGACCCAGTACTTC
NA	TRBV2	TRBJ1-1	NA	CASNRVAEAFF	TGTGCCAGTAACAGGGTGGCTGAAGCTTTCTTT
NA	TRBV29-1	TRBJ2-5	NA	CSVRLAAKETQYF	TGCAGCGTTCGCCTAGCAGCTAAAGAGACCCAGTACTTC
TRBD2	TRBV13	TRBJ2-3	few	CASSLLRAGTDTQYF	TGTGCCAGCAGCCTCTTGAGAGCGGGAACAGATACGCAGTATTTT
TRBD2	TRBV7-9	TRBJ2-3	NA	CASSPRLAYGDTQYF	TGTGCCAGCAGCCCAAGACTAGCGTATGGAGATACGCAGTATTTT
NA	TRBV29-1	TRBJ2-1	NA	CSVRVSSSYNEQFF	TGCAGCGTTAGAGTCAGCAGCTCCTACAATGAGCAGTTCTTC